This TCR beta chain was retrieved from a study of T cells in localized non-small cell lung cancer. Only in-frame clones appear in the TCRdb table, and some are missing; sequencing was by immunoSEQ multiplex PCR. The sample has 35,000 to 45,000 clones, over 75% seen once; the top ten hold around 15%. Germline CDR1 reads SGHTS; CDR2 reads YDEGEE. The CDR3 spans 14 residues. The ends lost 4 bases at V and 2 bases at J; junction bases unmatched: 4. The origin of this receptor is a male donor aged 60 or older with stage III squamous cell lung carcinoma. The chain joins TRBV5-8 to TRBJ2-5; 8 nucleotides agree with TRBD1. The sequencing used peripheral blood, collected before any cancer treatment. CDR3 sequence reads: CASSPGQGQETQYF. CDR3 sequence (DNA): TGTGCCAGCAGCCCCGGACAGGGACAAGAGACCCAGTACTTC.